The 30 T cell receptor beta chains reported below all come from one sample, sequenced in a study of blood T cell repertoires in COVID-19. The repertoire was sequenced with immunoSEQ multiplex PCR; TCRdb's copy has only in-frame clones and lacks some. The repertoire holds a few hundred thousand clones, with roughly 84% as singletons. Sequences were obtained from peripheral blood. Every receptor here comes from a human donor with COVID-19, enrolled during active disease. The donor label of this sample is uncertain.

The chain links TRBV28 to TRBJ1-5; tentatively, D is TRBD1 (5 bases). Trimming shortened V by 3 bases and J by 1 base, and 10 bases separated the two germline ends. CDR3 length equals 15 residues. Germline V CDR1 and CDR2: MDHEN, SYDVKM. Here the CDR3 DNA reads TGTGCCAGCAGTTTCCCCGACAGAAGCAATCAGCCCCAGCATTTT. Translation: CASSFPDRSNQPQHF. The complete variable domain, with remaining parts taken from reference TRBV28 and TRBJ1-5, reads DVKVTQSSRYLVKRTGEKVFLECVQDMDHENMFWYRQDPGLGLRLIYFSYDVKMKEKGDIPEGYSVSREKKERFSLILESASTNQTSMYLCASSFPDRSNQPQHFGDGTRLSIL.

This clone was observed a handful of times. The chain is built from TRBV29-1 and TRBJ2-7, with 9 bases that match TRBD2. Germline-derived CDR1 and CDR2 are SQVTM and ANQGSEA. V lost 4 bases and J lost 6; bases outside the gene matches: 7. The CDR3 runs 13 residues. The CDR3 DNA follows: TGCAGCGTTGGGGTAGCGGGAGTGGGCGAGCAGTACTTC. Amino acids: CSVGVAGVGEQYF.

The chain couples TRBV6-6 to TRBJ1-1; 7 bases map to TRBD1. The V gene end was trimmed by 6 bases and the J gene end by 4 bases; junction bases not matched to a gene: 8. There are 14 residues in the CDR3. The V gene's germline CDR1 is MNHNY and CDR2 SVGAGI (reference sequence). This chain's CDR3 is CASSSGQSVTEAFF. DNA of the CDR3: TGTGCCAGCAGCTCGGGACAGTCGGTCACTGAAGCTTTCTTT.

In its sample, this clone was seen a few times. The gene calls are TRBV9 and TRBJ2-7, with D possibly TRBD2 on 6 matching bases. CDR3 length: 14 amino acids. V lost 4 bases and J lost 5, with 16 bases in between. The germline V gene encodes CDR1 SGDLS and CDR2 YYNGEE. CDR3 in DNA: TGTGCCAGCAGCTCCCTAACGGGAGCTGACGAGCAGTACTTC. As protein: CASSSLTGADEQYF. Based on the CDR3 plus reference TRBV9 and TRBJ2-7, the full variable domain is DSGVTQTPKHLITATGQRVTLRCSPRSGDLSVYWYQQSLDQGLQFLIQYYNGEERAKGNILERFSAQQFPDLHSELNLSSLELGDSALYFCASSSLTGADEQYFGPGTRLTVT.

The V and J genes are TRBV4-3 and TRBJ1-2, with D perhaps matching TRBD1 (6 bases). Per the germline V gene, CDR1 is LGHNA and CDR2 is YSLEER. V was clipped by 1 base and J by 0 bases, with 15 bases between them. The CDR3 contains 17 residues. The CDR3 is CASSQGIQGPANYGYTF. CDR3 sequence (DNA): TGCGCCAGCAGCCAAGGGATACAGGGACCAGCTAACTATGGCTACACCTTC.

The V call is TRBV28, the J call TRBJ2-2, with D maybe TRBD1 (6 bases). The CDR3 covers 15 residues. CDR1 is MDHEN and CDR2 is SYDVKM in the germline V gene. V lost 5 bases and J 3 bases, leaving 13 bases between the germline ends. CDR3 amino acids: CASSQGTLYTGELFF. The CDR3 coding sequence is TGTGCCAGCAGTCAAGGGACACTTTACACCGGGGAGCTGTTTTTT.

J is TRBJ2-5 and V is TRBV3-1 (or the pseudogene TRBV3-2); 7 nucleotides align to TRBD2. V trimming: 4 bases; J trimming: 0 bases; junction bases outside the gene matches: 5. This CDR3 has 15 residues. Germline CDR1 is LGHDT and CDR2 is YNNKEL (reference sequence). The CDR3 coding sequence is TGTGCCAGCAGCCTGATGGGGGGGTACCAAGAGACCCAGTACTTC. Its protein is CASSLMGGYQETQYF.

The V and J genes are TRBV5-5 and TRBJ2-1; a possible D gene is TRBD1 (6 bases). Trimming removed 3 bases from V and 1 base from J, with 17 bases in between. The CDR3 runs to 17 residues. Germline lookup yields CDR1 SGHKS and CDR2 YYEKEE (reference sequence). The CDR3 reads CASSSRTEESSYNEQFF. CDR3 nucleotides: TGTGCCAGCAGCTCTCGGACAGAGGAGTCATCCTACAATGAGCAGTTCTTC.

The chain couples TRBV19 to TRBJ1-3; TRBD1 agrees at 10 bases. Per germline, CDR1 LNHDA and CDR2 SQIVND (reference sequence). The CDR3 loop spans 18 amino acids. J was trimmed by 7 bases and V by 10 bases; bases with no gene match: 22. This CDR3 is CATAPGQGNLLWGNTIYF. CDR3 sequence (DNA): TGTGCCACCGCGCCGGGACAGGGGAATTTGTTGTGGGGGAACACCATATATTTT.

This sequence joins TRBV29-1 and TRBJ2-5; D unresolved. The CDR3 covers 12 residues. V was shortened by 7 bases and J by 0 bases, with 9 bases between the two germline ends. Germline V gene lookup returns CDR1 SQVTM and CDR2 ANQGSEA. CDR3: CSADGYQETQYF. DNA of the CDR3: TGCAGCGCCGACGGGTACCAAGAGACCCAGTACTTC. Filled out from reference TRBV29-1 and TRBJ2-5, the complete variable domain reads SAVISQKPSRDICQRGTSLTIQCQVDSQVTMMFWYRQQPGQSLTLIATANQGSEATYESGFVIDKFPISRPNLTFSTLTVSNMSPEDSSIYLCSADGYQETQYFGPGTRLLVL.

V is TRBV6-4 and J is TRBJ2-3; perhaps TRBD2 as D (6 bases). The CDR3 spans 15 residues. Germline-derived CDR1 and CDR2 are MRHNA and SNTAGT. Trimming took off 0 bases at V and 2 bases at J, with 9 bases between the two ends. CDR3 sequence: CASSDSGLHTDTQYF. CDR3 nucleotide sequence: TGTGCCAGCAGTGACTCGGGACTGCACACAGATACGCAGTATTTT.

This clone was recorded a few times. The CDR3: CASSYVTGGPRTDTQYF. As DNA, the CDR3 is TGTGCCAGCAGTTATGTGACGGGAGGGCCACGGACAGATACGCAGTATTTT. This sequence joins TRBV6-2 or TRBV6-3 and TRBJ2-3; 8 bases are shared with TRBD2. Germline V gene sequence: CDR1 MNHEY, CDR2 SVGEGT. V was pared by 3 bases and J by 3 bases, with 11 bases of the junction left unmatched. CDR3 length: 17 residues.

The chain has TRBV5-5 and TRBJ1-2, with D possibly TRBD1 on 5 matching bases. The length of the CDR3 is 16 residues. Trimming pared 4 bases from V and 1 base from J, leaving 17 bases between. Germline CDR1 and CDR2: SGHKS and YYEKEE (reference sequence). CDR3 in amino acids: CASSLVTGQFNYGYTF. The CDR3 nucleotides are TGTGCCAGCAGCCTCGTAACAGGCCAGTTTAACTATGGCTACACCTTC.

This clone was recorded only once. CDR3 region: CASRESGDYNEQFF. The DNA of the CDR3 is TGTGCCAGCAGAGAGTCAGGCGATTACAATGAGCAGTTCTTC. The chain combines TRBV25-1 with TRBJ2-1; no definite D call. Germline lookup yields CDR1 MGHDK and CDR2 SYGVNS. The CDR3 spans 14 residues. Deletions cut 6 bases from V and 4 bases from J, with 13 bases between. Full variable domain (remainder filled in from reference TRBV25-1 and TRBJ2-1): EADIYQTPRYLVIGTGKKITLECSQTMGHDKMYWYQQDPGMELHLIHYSYGVNSTEKGDLSSESTVSRIRTEHFPLTLESARPSHTSQYLCASRESGDYNEQFFGPGTRLTVL.

This chain joins TRBV2 and TRBJ1-2; tentatively, D is TRBD1 (6 bases). The V gene lost 4 bases and the J gene lost 0 bases, with 9 bases spanning the gap. The CDR3 covers 14 residues. Germline V CDR1 and CDR2: SNHLY, FYNNEI. CDR3 in amino acids: CASSGTVTNYGYTF. CDR3 bases: TGTGCCAGCAGTGGGACAGTAACTAACTATGGCTACACCTTC. The variable domain in full, with the rest retrieved from reference TRBV2 and TRBJ1-2, is EPEVTQTPSHQVTQMGQEVILRCVPISNHLYFYWYRQILGQKVEFLVSFYNNEISEKSEIFDDQFSVERPDGSNFTLKIRSTKLEDSAMYFCASSGTVTNYGYTFGSGTRLTVV.

The chain couples TRBV12-5 to TRBJ1-1; a weak D match, TRBD1 (5 bases). Per germline, CDR1 LGHNT and CDR2 FRNRAP. The CDR3 spans 15 residues. The V and J ends lost 0 bases and 4 bases respectively, with 12 bases between them. CDR3 protein: CASGLVRQLGTEAFF. Written as DNA, the CDR3 is TGTGCTAGTGGTTTGGTACGACAGCTAGGCACTGAAGCTTTCTTT.

This clone has a handful of counts. The rearrangement links TRBV10-1 to TRBJ2-1; a weak D match, TRBD2 (6 bases). Trimming removed 3 bases at V and 9 bases at J, with 24 bases between. Germline V lookup: CDR1 WNHNN, CDR2 SYGVQD (reference sequence). The CDR3 covers 17 residues. The CDR3 protein is CASSDSVLGLPLGEQFF. CDR3 bases: TGCGCCAGCAGTGATAGTGTTTTGGGACTCCCGCTCGGTGAGCAGTTCTTC.

V and J are TRBV23-1 and TRBJ2-7; no reliable D call. TRBV23-1 is an ORF for which the function is uncertain. V shed 7 bases and J shed 0 bases, with 19 bases lying between them. The CDR3 extends over 16 amino acids. The CDR3 is CASNLSLAESSYEQYF. Written as DNA, the CDR3 is TGCGCCAGCAACCTCTCTCTGGCGGAGAGCTCCTACGAGCAGTACTTC.

The chain combines TRBV28 with TRBJ1-2; D possibly corresponds to TRBD1 (6 bases). Germline V gene sequence: CDR1 MDHEN, CDR2 SYDVKM. V gave up 3 bases and J gave up 11 bases, with 13 bases separating them. This CDR3 contains 12 residues. The CDR3 spells CASSFGSGDYTF. The CDR3 bases are TGTGCCAGCAGTTTCGGGTCAGGGGATTACACCTTC.

CDR3 nucleotide sequence: TGTGCCAGCTCACCCCTGCGGGGAGCTCAACCCGACGGGGAGACCCAGTACTTC. Translating it yields CASSPLRGAQPDGETQYF. The chain uses TRBV18 and TRBJ2-5; maybe TRBD2 (6 bases). CDR3 length: 18 amino acids. Trimming took off 3 bases at V and 5 bases at J, with 25 bases between the two ends. The germline V gene encodes CDR1 KGHSH and CDR2 LQKENI.

This chain links TRBV3-1 (or the pseudogene TRBV3-2) with TRBJ2-3, with 8 bases lining up with TRBD2. The CDR3 consists of 16 residues. The ends lost 2 bases at V and 2 bases at J; junction bases unmatched: 6. CDR1 and CDR2 from the germline V gene are LGHDT and YNNKEL (reference sequence). The CDR3: CASSQQLAVFTDTQYF. As DNA, the CDR3 is TGTGCCAGCAGCCAACAACTAGCGGTGTTCACAGATACGCAGTATTTT.

This chain uses TRBV28 with TRBJ1-4; TRBD1 might be the D (5 bases). The CDR3 is made up of 14 amino acids. Looked up from germline, CDR1 is MDHEN and CDR2 is SYDVKM. Trimming removed 5 bases at V and 5 bases at J, with 12 bases between. The CDR3 bases are TGTGCCAGCAGTACATATGACAGAAATGAAAAACTGTTTTTT. It yields the protein CASSTYDRNEKLFF.

The chain joins TRBV9 to TRBJ2-7; a weak D match, TRBD2 (6 bases). The V gene's germline CDR1 is SGDLS and CDR2 YYNGEE. The ends were cut back, 3 bases at V and 0 bases at J, with 19 bases in the middle. This CDR3 has 17 amino acids. The CDR3 nucleotides read TGTGCCAGCAGCGCTGACAGCCTAGCGACACGCTCCTACGAGCAGTACTTC. Translating gives CASSADSLATRSYEQYF.

V gene TRBV6-5 combines with J gene TRBJ2-5; 7 bases match TRBD1. Unmatched junction bases numbered 10, after V lost 10 bases and J lost 5 bases. Germline CDR1 reads MNHEY; CDR2 reads SVGAGI. The CDR3 extends over 13 amino acids. CDR3 in DNA: TGTGCCACACAGGGGTTAGCTCGGGAGACCCAGTACTTC. Its translation: CATQGLARETQYF.

The CDR3 loop reads CASSPQGPGQGYGYTF. The CDR3 nucleotides read TGTGCCAGCTCACCACAAGGTCCGGGACAGGGGTATGGCTACACCTTC. V usage is TRBV18 and J usage is TRBJ1-2; 10 bases line up with TRBD1. The CDR3 length is 16 residues. Germline V lookup: CDR1 KGHSH, CDR2 LQKENI. The ends lost 1 base at V and 5 bases at J; junction bases unmatched: 7.

This clone has just a few counts. The CDR3 is CASSLRSGTGGNTIYF. Written as DNA, the CDR3 is TGCGCCAGCAGCCTCCGCAGCGGGACGGGTGGAAACACCATATATTTT. The rearrangement joins TRBV5-1 to TRBJ1-3, with D perhaps matching TRBD1 (5 bases). The V gene's germline CDR1 is SGHRS and CDR2 YFSETQ. Trimming removed 4 bases at V and 3 bases at J, with 17 bases between. This CDR3 comprises 16 residues. Complete variable domain (other parts from reference TRBV5-1 and TRBJ1-3): KAGVTQTPRYLIKTRGQQVTLSCSPISGHRSVSWYQQTPGQGLQFLFEYFSETQRNKGNFPGRFSGRQFSNSRSEMNVSTLELGDSALYLCASSLRSGTGGNTIYFGEGSWLTVV.

The chain is built from TRBV5-1 and TRBJ2-5; TRBD2 aligns across 7 bases. The V segment lost 4 bases and the J segment 1 base; nucleotides outside the gene matches: 7. The germline V gene encodes CDR1 SGHRS and CDR2 YFSETQ. The length of the CDR3 is 15 residues. The CDR3 spells CASSPGGNIQETQYF. Written as DNA, the CDR3 is TGCGCCAGCAGCCCGGGGGGTAACATCCAAGAGACCCAGTACTTC.

The chain couples TRBV2 to TRBJ1-2; no reliable D call. The CDR3 totals 15 residues. CDR1 is SNHLY, CDR2 FYNNEI, per germline. Deletions cut 0 bases from V and 8 bases from J, with 16 bases between. The DNA for the CDR3 is TGTGCCAGCAGTGAAGCGGAGTTGCCGTCTGGCGGCTACACCTTC. Protein product: CASSEAELPSGGYTF.

The genes are TRBV29-1 and TRBJ1-1; perhaps TRBD1 as D (5 bases). The V end lost 7 bases, the J end lost 7 bases, and 16 bases lay between the germline ends. The germline CDR1 and CDR2 sequences are SQVTM and ANQGSEA. CDR3 length: 12 amino acids. The CDR3 coding sequence is TGCAGCGCCCGAACGACAGTTATTGAAGCTTTCTTT. This sequence encodes CSARTTVIEAFF.

The rearrangement uses TRBV6-2 or TRBV6-3 and TRBJ2-2, with TRBD1 identical over 8 bases. The J segment lost 6 bases and the V segment lost 4 bases, leaving 13 bases of the junction unmatched. CDR3 length: 17 residues. The germline gives CDR1 MNHEY, CDR2 SVGEGT. This chain's CDR3 is CASSSPSLTGDAGELFF. CDR3 nucleotides: TGTGCCAGCAGTTCCCCTTCCCTGACAGGGGACGCCGGGGAGCTGTTTTTT.